This T cell receptor (beta chain) was identified during a study of T cells after yellow fever vaccination. On this clonotype: Its matching antigen is unknown.

Study observations and caveats: Abundant contaminating clonotypes from the bulk population could appear in FACS-sorted repertoires. CD4 and CD8 compartments shared a small share of clonotypes, likely from convergent recombination.

TCRdb used MiXCR to reprocess the 5' RACE reads, holding one entry per CDR3 protein. The sample lists approximately 450,000 distinct CDR3 sequences, 18% seen once, with 15% to 20% in the top ten. The TCR comes from a man aged 18 to 35 who received the YFV17D yellow fever vaccine. Sequencing was performed on PBMCs, taken before the yellow fever booster vaccination.

The CDR3 spells CASSENYEQYF. CDR3 in DNA: TGCGCCAGCAGCGAAAACTACGAGCAGTACTTC. The rearrangement uses TRBV5-1 and TRBJ2-7; no firm D call. V was pared by 4 bases and J by 3 bases, with 5 bases between. The CDR3 consists of 11 residues. Germline-derived CDR1 and CDR2 are SGHRS and YFSETQ.